A single sample gave rise to the 22 T cell receptor beta chains below, sequenced in a study of blood T cell repertoires in COVID-19. Clones were sequenced by immunoSEQ multiplex PCR, and TCRdb holds only the in-frame ones, with some missing. This table has approximately 160,000 clones, about 86% appearing once. The material sequenced was peripheral blood. These receptors all come from a woman aged 65 to 85 with acute or convalescent COVID-19.

This clone was seen just once. This sequence joins TRBV28 and TRBJ2-3, with 11 bases fitting TRBD2. Germline loops: CDR1 MDHEN, CDR2 SYDVKM. J lost 1 base, V lost 8 bases, and 11 bases had no gene match. There are 17 residues in the CDR3. The chain's CDR3 is CASRGVSGRAGTDTQYF. CDR3 bases: TGTGCCAGCCGGGGGGTTAGCGGGAGGGCCGGCACAGATACGCAGTATTTT.

This chain links TRBV28 with TRBJ2-7; TRBD1 agrees at 10 bases. This CDR3 has 17 amino acids. The germline CDR1 and CDR2 sequences are MDHEN and SYDVKM. With V trimmed by 2 bases and J by 4 bases, 11 bases remained unmatched. This CDR3 reads CASSLRQGATGFYEQYF. CDR3 sequence (DNA): TGTGCCAGCAGTTTAAGACAGGGGGCGACCGGATTTTACGAGCAGTACTTC.

This chain links TRBV29-1 with TRBJ2-1, with TRBD2 identical over 10 bases. The J segment lost 4 bases and the V segment lost 5 bases, leaving 8 bases of the junction unmatched. This CDR3 region has 15 residues. Per germline, CDR1 SQVTM and CDR2 ANQGSEA. CDR3 DNA sequence: TGCAGCGTTCAAGCGGGAGGGCCTTATTACAATGAGCAGTTCTTC. Residues: CSVQAGGPYYNEQFF.

As DNA, the CDR3 is TGCGCCAGCAGCTTGGCAGGGATGGAGACCCAGTACTTC. Translated: CASSLAGMETQYF. The chain links TRBV5-1 to TRBJ2-5, with D possibly being TRBD1 (5 bases). The germline V gene encodes CDR1 SGHRS and CDR2 YFSETQ. The CDR3 sequence is 13 residues long. The ends were cut back, 0 bases at V and 5 bases at J, with 8 bases in the middle.

This chain connects TRBV7-8 to TRBJ1-3, with TRBD1 as a possible D gene (6 bases). CDR1 is SGHVS, CDR2 FQNEAQ, per germline. Trimming pared 1 base from V and 3 bases from J, leaving 13 bases between. This CDR3 has 16 residues. CDR3 nucleotides: TGTGCCAGCAGCTTAGATCCTACAGGGCGTGGAAACACCATATATTTT. The encoded protein is CASSLDPTGRGNTIYF.

This chain connects TRBV7-9 to TRBJ2-7; possible D gene TRBD2, 7 bases. Germline loops: CDR1 SEHNR, CDR2 FQNEAQ (reference sequence). This CDR3 region has 16 residues. The V gene lost 4 bases and the J gene lost 2 bases, with 18 bases spanning the gap. This CDR3 is CASSSPSGGRTYEQYF. The CDR3 DNA sequence: TGTGCCAGCAGCTCACCTTCCGGGGGGCGGACCTACGAGCAGTACTTC.

This rearrangement joins TRBV19 to TRBJ1-5, with a weak D call TRBD1 (6 bases). CDR1 and CDR2 from the germline V gene are LNHDA and SQIVND (reference sequence). Trimming shortened V by 3 bases and J by 3 bases, and 12 bases separated the two germline ends. The CDR3 has 15 amino acids. The DNA for the CDR3 is TGTGCCAGTAGTATGTTTGGGGGCCACAATCAGCCCCAGCATTTT. This translates into CASSMFGGHNQPQHF. Full variable domain (remainder filled in from reference TRBV19 and TRBJ1-5): DGGITQSPKYLFRKEGQNVTLSCEQNLNHDAMYWYRQDPGQGLRLIYYSQIVNDFQKGDIAEGYSVSREKKESFPLTVTSAQKNPTAFYLCASSMFGGHNQPQHFGDGTRLSIL.

The chain links TRBV24-1 to TRBJ1-3; TRBD1 agrees at 9 bases. The CDR3 sequence is 22 residues long. J lost 0 bases, V lost 3 bases, and 20 bases had no gene match. Germline loops: CDR1 KGHDR, CDR2 SFDVKD. The CDR3 loop is CATSDPAGTGSGPLNSGNTIYF. The CDR3 region has the DNA TGTGCCACCAGTGATCCCGCCGGGACAGGGTCCGGACCCCTGAACTCTGGAAACACCATATATTTT.

The chain uses TRBV5-1 and TRBJ2-1, with 8 positions matching TRBD2. V gave up 4 bases and J gave up 4 bases; unmatched junction bases: 7. Per the germline V gene, CDR1 is SGHRS and CDR2 is YFSETQ. The CDR3 is 15 amino acids. CDR3 sequence reads: CASSPEAGAYNEQFF. In DNA, the CDR3 is TGCGCCAGCAGCCCGGAAGCGGGGGCATACAATGAGCAGTTCTTC.

This clone was picked up one time. The chain has TRBV9 and TRBJ2-7; tentative D call: TRBD1 (6 bases). The germline CDR1 and CDR2 sequences are SGDLS and YYNGEE. CDR3 size: 15 residues. Trimming stripped 0 bases from V and 3 bases from J, with 13 bases between. The CDR3: CASSVGLGTHYEQYF. The DNA of the CDR3 is TGTGCCAGCAGCGTAGGATTGGGGACACACTACGAGCAGTACTTC.

This chain connects TRBV28 to TRBJ2-3; 7 positions match TRBD2. This CDR3 is 13 amino acids long. Germline V gene sequence: CDR1 MDHEN, CDR2 SYDVKM. For the CDR3, the DNA is TGTGTGACCCACACTAGCGGCACAGATACGCAGTATTTT. It translates to CVTHTSGTDTQYF. Full variable domain (remainder filled in from reference TRBV28 and TRBJ2-3): DVKVTQSSRYLVKRTGEKVFLECVQDMDHENMFWYRQDPGLGLRLIYFSYDVKMKEKGDIPEGYSVSREKKERFSLILESASTNQTSMYLCVTHTSGTDTQYFGPGTRLTVL.

V usage is TRBV7-9 and J usage is TRBJ1-1, with unresolved D. CDR1 and CDR2 (germline): SEHNR, FQNEAQ (reference sequence). CDR3 length: 14 residues. Trimming stripped 2 bases from V and 7 bases from J, with 14 bases between. The CDR3 DNA follows: TGTGCCAGCAGCTTACTGTTTTCGGGTGATGAAGCTTTCTTT. Protein sequence: CASSLLFSGDEAFF.

The chain joins TRBV15 to TRBJ1-6, with D maybe TRBD1 (5 bases). This CDR3 comprises 16 residues. Trimming took off 1 base at V and 7 bases at J, with 14 bases between the two ends. Germline V gene sequence: CDR1 LNHNV, CDR2 YYDKDF (reference sequence). The CDR3 DNA reads as TGTGCCACCAGCAGAGGGCCAAGGGGTCCCAATTCACCCCTCCACTTT. Its translation is CATSRGPRGPNSPLHF.

This chain connects TRBV27 to TRBJ1-1, with 7 bases lining up with TRBD1. Germline CDR1 is MNHEY and CDR2 is SMNVEV (reference sequence). This CDR3 region has 13 residues. V shed 5 bases and J 1 base; nucleotides not matched to a gene: 1. The CDR3 region is CASSRQGNTEAFF. CDR3 nucleotide sequence: TGTGCCAGCAGTCGACAGGGGAACACTGAAGCTTTCTTT.

The chain uses TRBV7-2 and TRBJ1-4; TRBD1 matches 7 bases. Germline lookup yields CDR1 SGHTA and CDR2 FQGNSA. J gave up 4 bases and V 3 bases, and 2 bases lay outside the gene matches. CDR3 length: 14 amino acids. This CDR3 is CASSFRQGNEKLFF. In DNA form, the CDR3 reads TGTGCCAGCAGCTTTCGACAGGGTAATGAAAAACTGTTTTTT.

The chain uses TRBV2 and TRBJ1-6; D is perhaps TRBD1 (5 bases). Trimming cost V 6 bases and J 9 bases, with 12 bases left between them. Germline V gene data show CDR1 as SNHLY and CDR2 as FYNNEI. This CDR3 is 13 amino acids long. The CDR3 reads CASSALGGSPLHF. CDR3 bases: TGTGCCAGCAGCGCCCTCGGGGGTTCACCCCTCCACTTT.

CDR3 sequence reads: CASRSSSFEQFF. The CDR3 nucleotides are TGTGCCAGCAGGTCCTCCTCGTTTGAGCAGTTCTTC. This chain links TRBV6-5 with TRBJ2-1; D not resolved. Germline V lookup: CDR1 MNHEY, CDR2 SVGAGI. V was trimmed by 6 bases and J by 9 bases, leaving 12 bases between them. The CDR3 contains 12 residues.

This clone was recorded only once. The chain combines TRBV10-3 with TRBJ2-7; 10 bases map to TRBD2. V lost 4 bases to trimming and J lost 2 bases; unmatched junction nucleotides: 11. Looked up from germline, CDR1 is ENHRY and CDR2 is SYGVKD. CDR3 length: 17 amino acids. The CDR3 sequence: CAISVASGRGVAYEQYF. CDR3 DNA: TGTGCCATCAGTGTTGCTAGCGGGAGAGGAGTGGCCTACGAGCAGTACTTC.

The CDR3 is CASSVGGYNSPLHF. The CDR3 DNA reads as TGTGCCAGCAGCGTAGGAGGGTACAATTCACCCCTCCACTTT. V and J are TRBV9 and TRBJ1-6, with unresolved D. Trimming took off 0 bases at V and 7 bases at J, with 8 bases between the two ends. Germline V gene data show CDR1 as SGDLS and CDR2 as YYNGEE. The length of the CDR3 is 14 residues.

CDR3 sequence reads: CASSSPLTGAINQPQHF. The CDR3 DNA follows: TGTGCCAGCAGTTCGCCCCTGACAGGTGCCATCAATCAGCCCCAGCATTTT. This chain connects TRBV28 to TRBJ1-5; a weak D match, TRBD1 (6 bases). CDR3 length equals 17 residues. The V and J ends lost 4 bases and 3 bases respectively, with 19 bases between them. Germline CDR1 is MDHEN and CDR2 is SYDVKM.

The chain is built from TRBV27 and TRBJ2-1, with a weak D call TRBD1 (5 bases). Germline V gives CDR1 MNHEY, CDR2 SMNVEV (reference sequence). V dropped 2 bases and J dropped 4 bases, with 12 bases sitting between them. CDR3 length equals 15 residues. The CDR3 spells CASSLRMGPYNEQFF. The CDR3 nucleotides read TGTGCCAGCAGTTTAAGGATGGGGCCTTACAATGAGCAGTTCTTC.

The CDR3 sequence: CASSGLDRDAFF. Here the CDR3 DNA reads TGTGCCAGCAGCGGCTTGGACAGGGATGCTTTCTTT. V gene TRBV9 combines with J gene TRBJ1-1, with TRBD1 identical over 8 bases. V was clipped by 3 bases and J by 11 bases; unmatched bases: 6. The CDR3 loop spans 12 amino acids. The germline V gene encodes CDR1 SGDLS and CDR2 YYNGEE.